This note documents a single T cell receptor beta chain sequence. Antigen: not known. This sample is part of a study of vaccination and CD4 T cells after COVID-19. On the study more broadly: Post-COVID specimens were obtained a median around 92 days after diagnosis (range 35 to 161). Points from the study as a whole: From 21 to 38, the median of SARS-CoV-2-reactive clonotypes rose without reaching significance.

The treatment is: roughly 11-day PBMC culture with coronavirus spike peptide pools or control peptides (ViraFEST assay). Germline CDR1 and CDR2: MNHEY and SMNVEV (reference sequence). The germline V and J ends were trimmed by 4 bases and 7 bases, with 9 bases remaining between them. This CDR3 region has 12 residues. Cultured CD4+ T cell DNA underwent sequencing with the Oncomine TCR Beta short-read assay. TCRdb re-called the PCR reads with MiXCR, one entry per CDR3 protein. The repertoire holds fewer than 20,000 distinct CDR3 sequences, with 70% to 80% as singletons. This rearrangement joins TRBV27 to TRBJ2-3; D call uncertain. Sequencing used CD4+ T cells from blood, cultured in vitro. The receptor comes from a human donor who had recovered from COVID-19. The CDR3 nucleotides are TGTGCCAGCAGTTCCCCCGAACATACGCAGTATTTT. It specifies CASSSPEHTQYF.